This T cell receptor beta chain appears in the sequencing data of a study of beta chain features in type 1 diabetes. Study-level points and caveats: Insertions at VDJ junctions were less frequent in type 1 diabetes patients. These patients also deleted more nucleotides at the same junctions.

Sequencing targeted expressed TCRB transcripts, as all isolated RNA had been reverse transcribed. Only in-frame clones appear in the TCRdb table, and some are missing; sequencing was by immunoSEQ multiplex PCR. This sample carries 150,000 to 200,000 clones, less than 9.5% of them seen once, and the ten largest clones take over 2%. The germline V and J ends were trimmed by 2 bases and 0 bases, with 12 bases remaining between them. The CDR3 spans 15 residues. The germline V gene encodes CDR1 GTSNPN and CDR2 SVGIG (reference sequence). This clone has more than one count but fewer than ten. The antigen remains undetermined.

V and J are TRBV30 and TRBJ2-3, with a weak D call TRBD2 (5 bases). This sequence originates from a woman between 18 and 29 years old in good health. The sample comprised central memory CD4+ T cells from blood. The chain's CDR3 is CAWSPDGGSTDTQYF. The CDR3 DNA reads TGTGCCTGGAGTCCAGACGGCGGGAGCACAGATACGCAGTATTTT.